The TCR beta chain described here comes from a study of cytomegalovirus exposure and HLA in healthy donors. 60 Vbeta and 13 Jbeta primers were used in PCR. Generated by immunoSEQ multiplex PCR, the TCRdb table keeps only in-frame clones and is missing some. The sample lists 150,000 to 200,000 clones; about four fifths were seen once. This clone has a single count. At one boundary the junction diverges from the germline segment, which might be a read error. Germline V gene lookup returns CDR1 SEHNR and CDR2 FQNEAQ (reference sequence). The CDR3 contains 16 residues. The sequenced material came from PBMCs. The source is a woman aged 45-65 years in good health and CMV-seronegative. V is TRBV7-9 and J is TRBJ2-3; 7 bases match TRBD2. CDR3 DNA: TGTTCCAGCAGCCCCCGCATGACGGGGGGAACAGATACGCAGTATTTT. Translated, it gives CSSSPRMTGGTDTQYF. Full variable domain (missing parts from reference TRBV7-9 and TRBJ2-3): DTGVSQNPRHKITKRGQNVTFRCDPISEHNRLYWYRQTLGQGPEFLTYFQNEAQLEKSRLLSDRFSAERPKGSFSTLEIQRTEQGDSAMYLCSSSPRMTGGTDTQYFGPGTRLTVL.